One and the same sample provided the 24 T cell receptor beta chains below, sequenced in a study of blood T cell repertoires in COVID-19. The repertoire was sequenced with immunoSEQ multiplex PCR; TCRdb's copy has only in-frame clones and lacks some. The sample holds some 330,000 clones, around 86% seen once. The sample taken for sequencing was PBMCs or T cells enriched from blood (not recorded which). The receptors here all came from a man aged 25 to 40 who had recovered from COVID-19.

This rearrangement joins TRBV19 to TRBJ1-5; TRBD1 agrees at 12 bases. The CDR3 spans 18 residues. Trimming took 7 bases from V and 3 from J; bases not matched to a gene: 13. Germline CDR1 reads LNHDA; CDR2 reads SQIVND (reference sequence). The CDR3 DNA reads TGTGCCAGTACTGGGACAGGGGGCGCATCATCTTTCAATCAGCCCCAGCATTTT. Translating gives CASTGTGGASSFNQPQHF.

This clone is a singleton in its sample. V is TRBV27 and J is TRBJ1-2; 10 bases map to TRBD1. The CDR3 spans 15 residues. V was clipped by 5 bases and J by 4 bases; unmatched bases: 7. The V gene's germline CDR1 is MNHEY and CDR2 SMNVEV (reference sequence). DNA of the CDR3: TGTGCCAGCAGTCAGACAGGGGGCGGAGGCTATGGCTACACCTTC. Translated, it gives CASSQTGGGGYGYTF.

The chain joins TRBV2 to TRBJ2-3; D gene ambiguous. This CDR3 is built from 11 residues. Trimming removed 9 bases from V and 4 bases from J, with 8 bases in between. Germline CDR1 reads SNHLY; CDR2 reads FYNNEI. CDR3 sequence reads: CASLTSDTQYF. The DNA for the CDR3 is TGTGCCAGTCTGACTTCAGATACGCAGTATTTT.

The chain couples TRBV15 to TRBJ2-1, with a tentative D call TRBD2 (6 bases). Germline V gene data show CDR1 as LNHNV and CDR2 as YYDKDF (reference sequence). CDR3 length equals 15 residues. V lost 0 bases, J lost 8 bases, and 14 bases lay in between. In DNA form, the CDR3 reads TGTGCCACCAGCAGAGATACGACCGGGGGAGATGAGCAGTTCTTC. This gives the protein CATSRDTTGGDEQFF.

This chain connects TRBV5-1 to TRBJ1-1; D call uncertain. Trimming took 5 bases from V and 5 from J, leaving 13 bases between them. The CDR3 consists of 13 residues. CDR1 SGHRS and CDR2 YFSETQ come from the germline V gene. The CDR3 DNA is TGCGCCAGCAGTCCTTTCCCGGAGACTGAAGCTTTCTTT. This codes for CASSPFPETEAFF.

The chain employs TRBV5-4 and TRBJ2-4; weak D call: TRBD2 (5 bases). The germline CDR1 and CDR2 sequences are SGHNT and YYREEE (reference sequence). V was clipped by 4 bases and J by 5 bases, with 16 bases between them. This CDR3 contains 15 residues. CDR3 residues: CASSPRTQGQNIQYF. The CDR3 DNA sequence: TGTGCCAGCAGCCCCCGGACTCAAGGTCAAAACATTCAGTACTTC. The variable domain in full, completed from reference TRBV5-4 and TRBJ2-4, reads ETGVTQSPTHLIKTRGQQVTLRCSSQSGHNTVSWYQQALGQGPQFIFQYYREEENGRGNFPPRFSGLQFPNYSSELNVNALELDDSALYLCASSPRTQGQNIQYFGAGTRLSVL.

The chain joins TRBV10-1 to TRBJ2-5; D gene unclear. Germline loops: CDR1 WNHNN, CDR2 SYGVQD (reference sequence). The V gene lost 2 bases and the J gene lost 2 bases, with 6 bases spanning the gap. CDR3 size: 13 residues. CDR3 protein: CASSEHGQETQYF. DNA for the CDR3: TGCGCCAGCAGTGAGCACGGTCAAGAGACCCAGTACTTC.

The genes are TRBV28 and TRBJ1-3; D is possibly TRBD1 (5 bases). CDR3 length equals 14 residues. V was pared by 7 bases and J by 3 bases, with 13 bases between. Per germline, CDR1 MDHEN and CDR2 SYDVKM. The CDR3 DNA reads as TGTGCCAGCAAAATTGACAGTTTTGGAAACACCATATATTTT. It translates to CASKIDSFGNTIYF.

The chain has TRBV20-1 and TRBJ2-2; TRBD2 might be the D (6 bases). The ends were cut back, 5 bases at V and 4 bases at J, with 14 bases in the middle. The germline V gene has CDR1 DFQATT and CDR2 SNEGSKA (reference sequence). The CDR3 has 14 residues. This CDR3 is CSARAGSGTGELFF. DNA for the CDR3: TGCAGTGCTCGTGCCGGGAGTGGCACCGGGGAGCTGTTTTTT.

The CDR3 loop reads CASSLKAGTALNTGELFF. In DNA, the CDR3 is TGTGCCAGCAGTTTAAAAGCCGGGACAGCCTTGAACACCGGGGAGCTGTTTTTT. V gene TRBV27 combines with J gene TRBJ2-2; 7 positions match TRBD1. V shed 2 bases and J 1 base; nucleotides not matched to a gene: 10. From germline, CDR1 is MNHEY and CDR2 SMNVEV (reference sequence). The CDR3 is 18 residues long.

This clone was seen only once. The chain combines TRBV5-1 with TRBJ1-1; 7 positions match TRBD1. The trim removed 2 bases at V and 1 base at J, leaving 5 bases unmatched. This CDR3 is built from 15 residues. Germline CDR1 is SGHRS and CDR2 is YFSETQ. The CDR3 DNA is TGCGCCAGCAGCTTATACCGACAGGGGAACACTGAAGCTTTCTTT. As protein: CASSLYRQGNTEAFF.

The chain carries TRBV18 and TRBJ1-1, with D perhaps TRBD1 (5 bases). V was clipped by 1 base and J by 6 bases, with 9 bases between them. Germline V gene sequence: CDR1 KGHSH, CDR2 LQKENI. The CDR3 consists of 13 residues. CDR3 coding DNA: TGTGCCAGCTCACCACAGGGGTTCGCTGAAGCTTTCTTT. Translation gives CASSPQGFAEAFF. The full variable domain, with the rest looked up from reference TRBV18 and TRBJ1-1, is NAGVMQNPRHLVRRRGQEARLRCSPMKGHSHVYWYRQLPEEGLKFMVYLQKENIIDESGMPKERFSAEFPKEGPSILRIQQVVRGDSAAYFCASSPQGFAEAFFGQGTRLTVV.

The DNA for the CDR3 is TGTGCCTGGAGTGTACAACAGGGCTACGAGCAGTACTTC. This encodes CAWSVQQGYEQYF. The chain links TRBV30 to TRBJ2-7, with a tentative D call TRBD1 (6 bases). Germline lookup yields CDR1 GTSNPN and CDR2 SVGIG (reference sequence). The CDR3 is made up of 13 amino acids. Trimming took off 0 bases at V and 3 bases at J, with 9 bases between the two ends. Filled out from reference TRBV30 and TRBJ2-7, the complete variable domain reads SQTIHQWPATLVQPVGSPLSLECTVEGTSNPNLYWYRQAAGRGLQLLFYSVGIGQISSEVPQNLSASRPQDRQFILSSKKLLLSDSGFYLCAWSVQQGYEQYFGPGTRLTVT.

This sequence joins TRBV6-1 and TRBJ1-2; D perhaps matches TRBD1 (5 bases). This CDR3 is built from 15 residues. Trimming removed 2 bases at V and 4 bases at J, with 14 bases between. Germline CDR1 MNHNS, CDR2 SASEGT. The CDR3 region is CASSEQTLGGYGYTF. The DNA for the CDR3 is TGTGCCAGCAGTGAACAAACTCTCGGGGGCTATGGCTACACCTTC.

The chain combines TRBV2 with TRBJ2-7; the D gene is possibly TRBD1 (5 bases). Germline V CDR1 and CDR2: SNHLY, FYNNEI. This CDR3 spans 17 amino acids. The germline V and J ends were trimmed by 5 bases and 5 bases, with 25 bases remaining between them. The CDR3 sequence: CASSSKAWQGGLDEQYF. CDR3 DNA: TGTGCCAGCAGTTCGAAGGCGTGGCAGGGCGGTCTCGACGAGCAGTACTTC.

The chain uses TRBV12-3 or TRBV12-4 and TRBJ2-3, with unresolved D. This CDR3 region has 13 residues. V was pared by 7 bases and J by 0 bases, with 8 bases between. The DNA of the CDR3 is TGTGCCAGCAAGGCAGGTAGCACAGATACGCAGTATTTT. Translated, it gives CASKAGSTDTQYF.

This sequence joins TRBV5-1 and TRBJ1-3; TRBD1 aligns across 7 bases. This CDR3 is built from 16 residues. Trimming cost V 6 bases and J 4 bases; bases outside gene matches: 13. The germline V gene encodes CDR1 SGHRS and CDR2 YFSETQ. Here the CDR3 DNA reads TGCGCCAGCACCCCAAACCCGGGACAGAGAGGAAACACCATATATTTT. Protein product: CASTPNPGQRGNTIYF.

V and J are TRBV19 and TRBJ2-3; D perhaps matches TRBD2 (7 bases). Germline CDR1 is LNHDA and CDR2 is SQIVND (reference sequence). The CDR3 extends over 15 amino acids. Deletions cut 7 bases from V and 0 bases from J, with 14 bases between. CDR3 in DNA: TGTGCCAGTAAACCCGGGGGGCTAAGCACAGATACGCAGTATTTT. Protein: CASKPGGLSTDTQYF.

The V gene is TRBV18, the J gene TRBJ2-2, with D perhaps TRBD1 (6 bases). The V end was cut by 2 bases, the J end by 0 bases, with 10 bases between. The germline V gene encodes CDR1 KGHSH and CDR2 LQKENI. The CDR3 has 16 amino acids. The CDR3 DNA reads TGTGCCAGCTCACCAGTGGCAGGGGCGAACACCGGGGAGCTGTTTTTT. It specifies CASSPVAGANTGELFF.

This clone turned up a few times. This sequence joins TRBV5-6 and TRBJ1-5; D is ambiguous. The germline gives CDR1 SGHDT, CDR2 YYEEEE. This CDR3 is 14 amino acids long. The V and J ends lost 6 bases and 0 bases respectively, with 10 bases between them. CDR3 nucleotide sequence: TGTGCCAGCAAAACGGGTAGTAGCAATCAGCCCCAGCATTTT. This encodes CASKTGSSNQPQHF.

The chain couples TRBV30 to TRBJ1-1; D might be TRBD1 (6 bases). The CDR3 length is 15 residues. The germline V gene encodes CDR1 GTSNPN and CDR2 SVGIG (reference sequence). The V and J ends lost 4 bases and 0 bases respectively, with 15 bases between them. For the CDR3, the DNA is TGTGCCTGGACTAGGGGGTTGGAGGTGAACACTGAAGCTTTCTTT. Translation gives CAWTRGLEVNTEAFF.

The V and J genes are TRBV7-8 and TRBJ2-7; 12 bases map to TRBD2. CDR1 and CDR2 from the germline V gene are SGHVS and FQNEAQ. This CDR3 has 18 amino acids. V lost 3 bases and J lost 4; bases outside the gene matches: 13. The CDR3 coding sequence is TGTGCCAGCAGCTTGAGGGGGTCTGGACTAGCGGGGTTGTACGAGCAGTACTTC. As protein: CASSLRGSGLAGLYEQYF.

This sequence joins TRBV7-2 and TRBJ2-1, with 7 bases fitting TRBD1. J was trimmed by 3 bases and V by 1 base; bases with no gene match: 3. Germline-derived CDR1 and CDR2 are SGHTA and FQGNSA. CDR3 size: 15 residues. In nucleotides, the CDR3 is TGTGCCAGCAGCTTAGGGGGACAGAACTACAATGAGCAGTTCTTC. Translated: CASSLGGQNYNEQFF.

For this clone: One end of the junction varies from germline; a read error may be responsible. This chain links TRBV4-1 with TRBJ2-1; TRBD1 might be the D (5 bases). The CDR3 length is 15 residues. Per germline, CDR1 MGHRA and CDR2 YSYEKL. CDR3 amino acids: CASTQTPGSYNEQFF. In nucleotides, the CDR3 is TGCGCCAGCACCCAAACTCCAGGGTCCTACAATGAGCAGTTCTTC.